Following are 14 T cell receptor beta chains from one sample sequenced in a study of cytomegalovirus exposure and HLA in healthy donors. Here immunoSEQ multiplex PCR was the method, and the copy in TCRdb shows in-frame clones only, minus some. The sample has 50,000 to 65,000 clones, roughly nine tenths seen once. Source material: PBMCs. These receptor sequences come from a young woman in good health and CMV-seropositive.

V and J are TRBV27 and TRBJ2-2; 7 bases are shared with TRBD2. The V gene end was trimmed by 1 base and the J gene end by 3 bases; junction bases not matched to a gene: 5. Germline CDR1 is MNHEY and CDR2 is SMNVEV (reference sequence). The CDR3 length is 16 residues. CDR3 nucleotide sequence: TGTGCCAGCAGTTTATGGGGGGGTCAGGACACCGGGGAGCTGTTTTTT. It yields the protein CASSLWGGQDTGELFF.

The V gene is TRBV14, the J gene TRBJ1-1; 7 bases agree with TRBD1. Germline V lookup: CDR1 SGHDN, CDR2 FVKESK. The CDR3 contains 13 residues. Unmatched junction bases numbered 4, after V lost 4 bases and J lost 5 bases. CDR3 sequence: CASSPTGKTEAFF. The DNA for the CDR3 is TGTGCCAGCAGCCCGACAGGGAAGACTGAAGCTTTCTTT.

The V gene is TRBV19, the J gene TRBJ2-1; D is unresolved. This CDR3 spans 15 amino acids. The V gene lost 0 bases and the J gene lost 0 bases, with 6 bases spanning the gap. Germline V CDR1 and CDR2: LNHDA, SQIVND (reference sequence). CDR3 loop: CASSIDSRSYNEQFF. For the CDR3, the DNA is TGTGCCAGTAGTATAGACAGTCGCTCCTACAATGAGCAGTTCTTC.

V and J are TRBV14 and TRBJ2-3; 8 bases match TRBD2. With V trimmed by 4 bases and J by 2 bases, 20 bases remained unmatched. The germline gives CDR1 SGHDN, CDR2 FVKESK. This CDR3 is 20 amino acids long. The CDR3 here is CASSRAFSLGGGPLTDTQYF. CDR3 DNA sequence: TGTGCCAGCAGCCGTGCCTTCTCTCTTGGCGGGGGGCCCCTCACAGATACGCAGTATTTT.

This chain links TRBV6-5 with TRBJ1-4; D gene ambiguous. Germline V gene sequence: CDR1 MNHEY, CDR2 SVGAGI. This CDR3 region has 15 residues. V was clipped by 4 bases and J by 1 base, with 10 bases between them. CDR3 amino acids: CASSLSGITNEKLFF. The CDR3 DNA follows: TGTGCCAGCAGTTTGAGCGGCATAACTAATGAAAAACTGTTTTTT.

The V gene is TRBV29-1, the J gene TRBJ2-2; a possible D gene is TRBD2 (6 bases). The CDR3 covers 14 residues. CDR1 and CDR2 (germline): SQVTM, ANQGSEA. V lost 4 bases, J lost 2 bases, and 11 bases lay in between. The CDR3 nucleotides read TGCAGCGTTGGAGGGCGGGGTAACACCGGGGAGCTGTTTTTT. It encodes CSVGGRGNTGELFF.

The CDR3 is CASSPTGRAVQYF. CDR3 nucleotide sequence: TGTGCCAGCTCACCGACGGGGAGGGCGGTTCAGTACTTC. The chain is built from TRBV18 and TRBJ2-4; 7 bases fit TRBD2. The J segment lost 11 bases and the V segment lost 3 bases, leaving 7 bases of the junction unmatched. The CDR3 extends over 13 amino acids. Germline CDR1 and CDR2: KGHSH and LQKENI.

The chain is built from TRBV6-5 and TRBJ1-2; TRBD1 is a possible D gene (6 bases). Germline V gene data show CDR1 as MNHEY and CDR2 as SVGAGI. The CDR3 is made up of 13 amino acids. V lost 6 bases, J lost 6 bases, and 14 bases lay in between. This CDR3 reads CASRGALANGYTF. CDR3 sequence (DNA): TGTGCCAGCAGGGGGGCCCTGGCGAATGGCTACACCTTC.

CDR3 loop: CASSKEGGSSYEQYF. CDR3 DNA: TGTGCCAGCAGCAAAGAGGGCGGAAGCTCCTACGAGCAGTACTTC. This chain connects TRBV6-4 to TRBJ2-7, with D possibly TRBD2 on 5 matching bases. The CDR3 contains 15 residues. Germline V CDR1 and CDR2: MRHNA, SNTAGT. The ends were cut back, 6 bases at V and 0 bases at J, with 15 bases in the middle.

The gene calls are TRBV6-5 and TRBJ2-7; no firm D call. This CDR3 is built from 14 residues. Trimming removed 3 bases at V and 3 bases at J, with 12 bases between. From germline, CDR1 is MNHEY and CDR2 SVGAGI. The CDR3 here is CASSYSSTYYEQYF. The CDR3 DNA follows: TGTGCCAGCAGTTATTCCTCCACCTACTACGAGCAGTACTTC.

Only a few counts were recorded for this clone. This sequence joins TRBV28 and TRBJ1-5; D might be TRBD1 (5 bases). The CDR3 covers 17 residues. Germline lookup yields CDR1 MDHEN and CDR2 SYDVKM. Trimming removed 6 bases from V and 2 bases from J, with 20 bases in between. This CDR3 is CASSPPWQGVGNQPQHF. CDR3 DNA: TGTGCCAGCAGCCCCCCTTGGCAGGGCGTTGGCAATCAGCCCCAGCATTTT.

The J gene is TRBJ1-5, the V gene TRBV28, with 8 nucleotides matching TRBD1. J was trimmed by 7 bases and V by 1 base; bases with no gene match: 9. Germline assignment: CDR1 MDHEN and CDR2 SYDVKM. The CDR3 runs to 16 residues. CDR3 DNA sequence: TGTGCCAGCAGTTTATCAGGGGGCCCAGTTGGACAGCCCCAGCATTTT. Residues: CASSLSGGPVGQPQHF.

V is TRBV5-4 and J is TRBJ2-7; 8 bases map to TRBD1. Germline CDR1 is SGHNT and CDR2 is YYREEE (reference sequence). J was trimmed by 2 bases and V by 4 bases; bases with no gene match: 8. The CDR3 spans 15 residues. The CDR3 DNA is TGTGCCAGCAGCCGCGGCAAGGACAGGGCCTACGAGCAGTACTTC. It encodes CASSRGKDRAYEQYF. Full variable domain (outside the CDR3, taken from reference TRBV5-4 and TRBJ2-7): ETGVTQSPTHLIKTRGQQVTLRCSSQSGHNTVSWYQQALGQGPQFIFQYYREEENGRGNFPPRFSGLQFPNYSSELNVNALELDDSALYLCASSRGKDRAYEQYFGPGTRLTVT.

The CDR3 DNA reads TGTGCCAGCAGTTCCCTGGGACAGAATGGTGGCTCCTACGAGCAGTACTTC. The encoded protein is CASSSLGQNGGSYEQYF. The rearrangement joins TRBV28 to TRBJ2-7, with 7 bases lining up with TRBD1. Germline assignment: CDR1 MDHEN and CDR2 SYDVKM. V lost 4 bases to trimming and J lost 0 bases; unmatched junction nucleotides: 12. CDR3 length: 17 amino acids.